Shown below are 32 T cell receptor beta chains from a single sample sequenced in a study of T cells after posttransplantation cyclophosphamide. Profiled with immunoSEQ multiplex PCR; TCRdb holds only in-frame clones, not every one. In total the sample includes tens of thousands of clones, none of them seen once. Sequenced sample: PBMCs. The source is an older woman in good health, CMV-negative, and a related stem cell transplant donor.

This clone was counted ten times or more. The rearrangement links TRBV28 to TRBJ2-7; D might be TRBD2 (6 bases). The germline V and J ends were trimmed by 3 bases and 0 bases, with 18 bases remaining between them. The V gene's germline CDR1 is MDHEN and CDR2 SYDVKM. This CDR3 spans 17 amino acids. The CDR3 nucleotides are TGTGCCAGCAGTTTTACCCTACGCGGGGCCATCTCCTACGAGCAGTACTTC. Amino acid sequence: CASSFTLRGAISYEQYF.

This clone has ten or more counts. This chain uses TRBV19 with TRBJ1-2; TRBD1 matches 9 bases. In germline, CDR1 is LNHDA, CDR2 SQIVND (reference sequence). There are 16 residues in the CDR3. With 5 bases clipped from V and 3 bases from J, the junction kept 10 bases outside the gene matches. The CDR3 coding sequence is TGTGCCAGTAGTCCCGGGACAGGGACTGGTGACTATGGCTACACCTTC. Protein: CASSPGTGTGDYGYTF.

This clone was seen at least ten times. The chain couples TRBV5-1 to TRBJ2-3, with 7 nucleotides matching TRBD2. The ends lost 7 bases at V and 1 base at J; junction bases unmatched: 9. This CDR3 contains 15 residues. Germline V gene sequence: CDR1 SGHRS, CDR2 YFSETQ. CDR3: CASGPGSGGTDTQYF. CDR3 nucleotides: TGCGCCAGCGGCCCAGGCAGCGGGGGCACAGATACGCAGTATTTT.

This clone was observed at least ten times. The chain has TRBV7-2 and TRBJ2-7, with 9 bases aligning to TRBD2. Losses at the gene ends were 5 bases for V and 3 bases for J; bases not matched to a gene: 2. Germline V gene lookup returns CDR1 SGHTA and CDR2 FQGNSA. CDR3 size: 13 residues. The CDR3 DNA sequence: TGTGCCAGCAGCGCTAGCGGGAACTACGAGCAGTACTTC. Translated: CASSASGNYEQYF.

This clone was found many times. The chain employs TRBV9 and TRBJ2-5; possible D gene TRBD2, 6 bases. Germline-derived CDR1 and CDR2 are SGDLS and YYNGEE. The CDR3 has 14 residues. Trimming took off 6 bases at V and 9 bases at J, with 21 bases between the two ends. The chain's CDR3 is CASTTGSEAGAQYF. CDR3 in DNA: TGTGCCAGCACTACCGGGAGTGAGGCCGGGGCCCAGTACTTC. Variable domain in full (rest from reference TRBV9 and TRBJ2-5): DSGVTQTPKHLITATGQRVTLRCSPRSGDLSVYWYQQSLDQGLQFLIQYYNGEERAKGNILERFSAQQFPDLHSELNLSSLELGDSALYFCASTTGSEAGAQYFGPGTRLLVL.

This clone was seen at least ten times. The sample carries other DNA sequences with the same CDR3. Here the CDR3 reads CASSSGRVSSPLHF. For the CDR3, the DNA is TGTGCCAGCAGCTCCGGCAGGGTCTCTTCACCCCTCCACTTT. The chain is built from TRBV11-2 and TRBJ1-6, with D possibly TRBD1 on 5 matching bases. Germline V gives CDR1 SGHAT, CDR2 FQNNGV. V was clipped by 4 bases and J by 9 bases, with 13 bases between them. The length of the CDR3 is 14 residues.

This clone was seen ten or more times. The chain has TRBV30 and TRBJ2-2; 14 nucleotides line up with TRBD2. Trimming took 2 bases from V and 5 from J; bases not matched to a gene: 10. The CDR3 has 18 residues. The germline V gene has CDR1 GTSNPN and CDR2 SVGIG (reference sequence). The CDR3 sequence: CAWSRSGLAGGRTGELFF. The CDR3 DNA sequence: TGTGCCTGGAGTAGGAGCGGACTAGCGGGAGGAAGGACCGGGGAGCTGTTTTTT.

This clone was found many times. This rearrangement joins TRBV7-2 to TRBJ2-2; weak D call: TRBD1 (6 bases). Germline CDR1 and CDR2: SGHTA and FQGNSA. The CDR3 spans 15 residues. Trimming removed 3 bases from V and 5 bases from J, with 13 bases in between. The CDR3 nucleotides are TGTGCCAGCAGCTTCCGGGACACTAGAACCGGGGAGCTGTTTTTT. Translated, it gives CASSFRDTRTGELFF.

This clone was seen repeatedly, ten times or more. The rearrangement joins TRBV4-1 to TRBJ2-7; no clear D. V lost 0 bases to trimming and J lost 0 bases, with 9 bases between them. CDR1 is MGHRA and CDR2 is YSYEKL in the germline V gene. The length of the CDR3 is 15 residues. Here the CDR3 DNA reads TGCGCCAGCAGCCAAGACGCCCAGTTCTCCTACGAGCAGTACTTC. As protein: CASSQDAQFSYEQYF.

The genes are TRBV30 and TRBJ2-2, with no clear D. The CDR3 length is 12 residues. The V gene's germline CDR1 is GTSNPN and CDR2 SVGIG (reference sequence). The germline V and J ends were trimmed by 2 bases and 7 bases, with 8 bases remaining between them. In DNA form, the CDR3 reads TGTGCCTGGAGTCTACCTATCGGGGAGCTGTTTTTT. Translating gives CAWSLPIGELFF.

This clone was detected many times. This rearrangement joins TRBV6-1 to TRBJ2-7, with D maybe TRBD2 (6 bases). In germline, CDR1 is MNHNS, CDR2 SASEGT. Between the trimmed V and J ends, which lost 3 bases and 2 bases, there was a span of 11 bases. The CDR3 extends over 14 amino acids. CDR3 nucleotide sequence: TGTGCCAGCAGTGATTGGGGGGACGCCTACGAGCAGTACGTC. It encodes CASSDWGDAYEQYV.

At least ten counts were recorded for this clone. The rearrangement uses TRBV6-6 and TRBJ1-2; D is unclear. V lost 6 bases and J lost 6, with 14 bases in between. The CDR3 spans 13 residues. Germline CDR1 MNHNY, CDR2 SVGAGI (reference sequence). The CDR3 sequence: CASSPSGRDGYTF. The CDR3 DNA is TGTGCCAGCAGCCCCAGTGGGAGGGATGGCTACACCTTC.

This clone was found many times. The CDR3 DNA follows: TGTGCCAGCAGCAGGACAGGGGATGGCTACACCTTC. Protein: CASSRTGDGYTF. V is TRBV6-6 and J is TRBJ1-2; 9 nucleotides match TRBD1. CDR1 MNHNY and CDR2 SVGAGI come from the germline V gene (reference sequence). V trimming: 6 bases; J trimming: 6 bases; junction bases outside the gene matches: 2. The CDR3 is 12 residues long.

This clone was seen at least ten times. The chain has TRBV30 and TRBJ2-7; no clear D gene. The CDR3 is 11 amino acids. CDR1 and CDR2 from the germline V gene are GTSNPN and SVGIG (reference sequence). Trimming removed 0 bases at V and 4 bases at J, with 4 bases between. The CDR3 sequence is CAWSVSYEQYF. In nucleotides, the CDR3 is TGTGCCTGGAGTGTCTCGTACGAGCAGTACTTC.

This clone has more than one count but fewer than ten. The rearrangement joins TRBV23-1 to TRBJ2-2, with TRBD2 matching over 12 bases. TRBV23-1 is marked as an open reading frame, function uncertain. Germline trimming cut 4 bases from V and 2 bases from J; bases unmatched to any gene: 8. CDR3 length equals 18 residues. The CDR3 DNA sequence: TGCGCCAGCAGTCTCCCGGGACTAGCGGGCGGAAACACCGGGGAGCTGTTTTTT. Translating gives CASSLPGLAGGNTGELFF.

This clone has only a few counts. The chain uses TRBV28 and TRBJ2-1; TRBD1 matches 10 bases. The CDR3 totals 16 residues. Germline trimming cut 5 bases from V and 8 bases from J; bases unmatched to any gene: 12. The germline V gene has CDR1 MDHEN and CDR2 SYDVKM. The DNA for the CDR3 is TGTGCCAGCAGTCCGAACCCCGGGACAGGGGAGTATGAGCAGTTCTTC. This sequence encodes CASSPNPGTGEYEQFF.

This clone was observed a handful of times. A read error may produce the germline difference seen at one junction end. The chain is built from TRBV19 and TRBJ1-6, with D possibly matching TRBD1 (5 bases). This CDR3 spans 14 amino acids. The germline V gene has CDR1 LNHDA and CDR2 SQIVND (reference sequence). CDR3 residues: CASRRFGGDSPPHF. CDR3 coding DNA: TGTGCCAGTAGACGTTTCGGGGGAGACTCACCCCCCCACTTT.

The chain recombines TRBV4-3 with TRBJ2-1; 11 nucleotides match TRBD2. The junction had 4 bases not matched to a gene; V was cut back by 0 bases and J by 12 bases. CDR3 length: 14 residues. Germline V gene sequence: CDR1 LGHNA, CDR2 YSLEER. CDR3 loop: CASSQDPSGRWQFF. The CDR3 bases are TGCGCCAGCAGCCAAGACCCTAGCGGGAGGTGGCAGTTCTTC.

This clone was recorded at least ten times. The chain has TRBV5-4 and TRBJ2-1; the match to TRBD2 covers 11 bases. CDR1 and CDR2 (germline): SGHNT, YYREEE (reference sequence). This CDR3 region has 16 residues. The V segment lost 2 bases and the J segment 4 bases; nucleotides outside the gene matches: 5. CDR3: CASSFDGTSGYNEQFF. Here the CDR3 DNA reads TGTGCCAGCAGCTTCGACGGGACTAGCGGTTACAATGAGCAGTTCTTC.

This clone was counted ten times or more. The rearrangement joins TRBV7-9 to TRBJ1-4, with 8 bases fitting TRBD1. Germline V lookup: CDR1 SEHNR, CDR2 FQNEAQ (reference sequence). CDR3 size: 13 residues. The J segment lost 4 bases and the V segment lost 7 bases, leaving 2 bases of the junction unmatched. DNA for the CDR3: TGTGCCAGCACGGGACAGGATAATGAAAAACTGTTTTTT. This codes for CASTGQDNEKLFF.

This clone was seen at least ten times. This chain links TRBV11-2 with TRBJ1-5; a possible D gene is TRBD1 (6 bases). V was shortened by 5 bases and J by 6 bases, with 14 bases between the two germline ends. This CDR3 has 14 residues. CDR1 and CDR2 from the germline V gene are SGHAT and FQNNGV. In nucleotides, the CDR3 is TGTGCCAGCAGCCGACACAGGGTACGTCAGCCCCAGCATTTT. Protein sequence: CASSRHRVRQPQHF.

V gene TRBV7-6 combines with J gene TRBJ2-1, with TRBD2 matching 9 bases. The CDR3 covers 16 residues. Germline CDR1 SGHVS, CDR2 FNYEAQ. V shed 2 bases and J 4 bases; nucleotides not matched to a gene: 6. The CDR3, as DNA: TGTGCCAGCAGCTTAACTAGCGGGCGATCATACAATGAGCAGTTCTTC. This codes for CASSLTSGRSYNEQFF.

This clone was observed many times. The V call is TRBV9, the J call TRBJ1-4; tentatively, D is TRBD1 (6 bases). CDR1 and CDR2 (germline): SGDLS, YYNGEE. The V and J ends lost 4 bases and 8 bases respectively, with 21 bases between them. CDR3 size: 16 residues. The CDR3 sequence is CASSPRRSQGSEKLFF. For the CDR3, the DNA is TGTGCCAGCAGCCCCAGACGGTCCCAGGGGAGCGAAAAACTGTTTTTT.

This sequence joins TRBV7-9 and TRBJ2-1, with 16 bases aligning to TRBD2. The V segment lost 5 bases and the J segment 8 bases; nucleotides outside the gene matches: 6. Germline V gene lookup returns CDR1 SEHNR and CDR2 FQNEAQ (reference sequence). The CDR3 extends over 16 amino acids. CDR3: CASSPGTSGRGHEQFF. As DNA, the CDR3 is TGTGCCAGCAGCCCGGGGACTAGCGGGAGGGGACATGAGCAGTTCTTC.

This clone was found many times. This chain links TRBV5-4 with TRBJ2-2, with 14 bases lining up with TRBD2. Per germline, CDR1 SGHNT and CDR2 YYREEE (reference sequence). This CDR3 spans 17 amino acids. V gave up 2 bases and J gave up 3 bases; unmatched junction bases: 3. CDR3 amino acids: CASSFGTSGRDTGELFF. DNA of the CDR3: TGTGCCAGCAGCTTCGGGACTAGCGGGAGAGACACCGGGGAGCTGTTTTTT.

This clone was counted many times. The chain has TRBV10-3 and TRBJ2-7; maybe TRBD2 (6 bases). Trimming removed 5 bases at V and 3 bases at J, with 14 bases between. CDR1 and CDR2 from the germline V gene are ENHRY and SYGVKD. CDR3 length: 14 residues. CDR3 bases: TGTGCCATCAGTACAACCGGGACTGTCTACGAGCAGTACGTC. This sequence encodes CAISTTGTVYEQYV.

This clone was counted ten times or more. The V call is TRBV7-6, the J call TRBJ1-1, with D unclear. The CDR3 length is 14 residues. The V gene lost 1 base and the J gene lost 3 bases, with 9 bases spanning the gap. The germline CDR1 and CDR2 sequences are SGHVS and FNYEAQ. CDR3 protein: CASSLVTGDTEAFF. The CDR3, as DNA: TGTGCCAGCAGCTTAGTAACCGGGGACACTGAAGCTTTCTTT.

This clone was found many times. The V and J genes are TRBV15 and TRBJ2-6; tentatively, D is TRBD1 (5 bases). The V end was cut by 0 bases, the J end by 2 bases, with 8 bases between. Germline assignment: CDR1 LNHNV and CDR2 YYDKDF (reference sequence). The CDR3 runs to 16 residues. CDR3 nucleotide sequence: TGTGCCACCAGCAGAGACGCAGGGACTGGGGCCAACGTCCTGACTTTC. This sequence encodes CATSRDAGTGANVLTF. The complete variable domain, with remaining parts taken from reference TRBV15 and TRBJ2-6, reads DAMVIQNPRYQVTQFGKPVTLSCSQTLNHNVMYWYQQKSSQAPKLLFHYYDKDFNNEADTPDNFQSRRPNTSFCFLDIRSPGLGDTAMYLCATSRDAGTGANVLTFGAGSRLTVL.

At least ten counts were recorded for this clone. This rearrangement joins TRBV20-1 to TRBJ1-1, with TRBD1 as a possible D gene (5 bases). Trimming removed 6 bases from V and 11 bases from J, with 13 bases in between. The CDR3 covers 10 residues. Per the germline V gene, CDR1 is DFQATT and CDR2 is SNEGSKA (reference sequence). The CDR3 reads CSAYRDWAFF. In nucleotides, the CDR3 is TGCAGTGCATACCGGGACTGGGCTTTCTTT.

This clone was detected many times. The V gene is TRBV27, the J gene TRBJ1-2, with 7 bases lining up with TRBD1. The CDR3 has 13 residues. The V gene end was trimmed by 6 bases and the J gene end by 5 bases; junction bases not matched to a gene: 6. Germline CDR1 and CDR2: MNHEY and SMNVEV (reference sequence). CDR3 in DNA: TGTGCCAGCAGGCCCCAGGGGGAGTATGGCTACACCTTC. Protein: CASRPQGEYGYTF.

There are many counts of this clone. This chain links TRBV5-5 with TRBJ2-5; a weak D match, TRBD1 (5 bases). Looked up from germline, CDR1 is SGHKS and CDR2 is YYEKEE (reference sequence). V lost 4 bases, J lost 1 base, and 14 bases lay in between. The CDR3 has 15 residues. CDR3 loop: CASSPQDRAQETQYF. The CDR3 bases are TGTGCCAGCAGCCCACAGGATAGGGCCCAAGAGACCCAGTACTTC.

At least ten counts were recorded for this clone. The gene calls are TRBV5-1 and TRBJ2-6, with D perhaps matching TRBD1 (5 bases). The CDR3 consists of 20 residues. V lost 0 bases and J 3 bases, leaving 22 bases between the germline ends. Germline CDR1 SGHRS, CDR2 YFSETQ. CDR3 residues: CASSLASRPGWSRGANVLTF. CDR3 in DNA: TGCGCCAGCAGCTTGGCCTCCCGGCCAGGGTGGTCGCGTGGGGCCAACGTCCTGACTTTC.